Below, one T cell receptor (beta chain) is given with its context. Its antigen remains unknown. Read data end 3 residues before the CDR3 end; the end is taken from the germline J gene. This CDR3 comprises 15 residues. Germline CDR1 is LGHNA and CDR2 is YNFKEQ. V dropped 0 bases and J dropped 0 bases, with 7 bases sitting between them. Using immunoSEQ multiplex PCR, the repertoire was profiled, and TCRdb retains in-frame clones only, with some absent. This sample's clone table lists about 32,000 clones. All donors had a single incident cervical HPV16 infection, not prevalent. The data stem from a study of T cells in women clearing cervical HPV infection. The study, taken as a whole, reports: Repertoire richness, not evenness, was significantly elevated in CIN3+ cases versus controls. Richness plus V gene abundances separated cases from controls with AUC over 0.8.

The sequencing input was blood buffy coat. The origin of this receptor is a woman aged 18 to 75 with a cervical HPV16 infection that either progressed to CIN3+ or cleared (not recorded which). The rearrangement joins TRBV4-2 to TRBJ2-3; no clear D gene. The CDR3 spells CASSQDEGSTDTQYF. The sequenced CDR3 bases are TGTGCCAGCAGCCAAGATGAAGGGAGCACAGATACG.